Listed here are 6 T cell receptor beta chains from one sample, sequenced in a study of cytomegalovirus exposure and HLA in healthy donors. PCR was performed using 60 Vbeta and 13 Jbeta primers. Sequencing used immunoSEQ multiplex PCR; TCRdb keeps in-frame clones, though not all of them. Found here are over 150,000 clones, around four fifths of them singletons; the top ten hold 1.3%. The sequenced sample consisted of PBMCs. The receptors shown here come from a woman aged 45-59 years in good health and CMV-seronegative.

CDR3 residues: CAWSAGGNTEAFF. DNA of the CDR3: TGTGCCTGGAGTGCCGGAGGGAACACTGAAGCTTTCTTT. The rearrangement uses TRBV30 and TRBJ1-1; D remains ambiguous. V was shortened by 1 base and J by 1 base, with 7 bases between the two germline ends. CDR1 is GTSNPN, CDR2 SVGIG, per germline (reference sequence). The length of the CDR3 is 13 residues.

The J gene is TRBJ2-7, the V gene TRBV19, with a possible D match to TRBD1 (5 bases). The CDR3 sequence is 16 residues long. Deletions cut 5 bases from V and 6 bases from J, with 23 bases between. Germline V gives CDR1 LNHDA, CDR2 SQIVND (reference sequence). The CDR3 DNA follows: TGTGCCAGTAGTTTACACCAGGGTGGTGTTTTTCGCGAGCAGTACTTC. Its translation: CASSLHQGGVFREQYF.

The genes are TRBV5-1 and TRBJ2-3; 15 bases fit TRBD2. Germline CDR1 reads SGHRS; CDR2 reads YFSETQ. CDR3 size: 19 residues. The junction had 11 bases not matched to a gene; V was cut back by 4 bases and J by 2 bases. The CDR3: CASSPRPGTSGGTTDTQYF. Here the CDR3 DNA reads TGCGCCAGCAGCCCGAGACCCGGGACTAGCGGGGGGACCACAGATACGCAGTATTTT.

The table lists this clone with a few counts. The rearrangement joins TRBV2 to TRBJ1-5; a weak D match, TRBD1 (5 bases). This CDR3 is 14 amino acids long. Trimming cost V 6 bases and J 14 bases, with 23 bases left between them. Germline values: CDR1 SNHLY, CDR2 FYNNEI. DNA for the CDR3: TGTGCCAGCAGCGGGGACCGTCGGGGGGATACAAAGCATTTT. Translating it yields CASSGDRRGDTKHF.

The J gene is TRBJ1-1, the V gene TRBV4-1; 8 bases map to TRBD1. This CDR3 contains 16 residues. Germline CDR1 and CDR2: MGHRA and YSYEKL. Trimming cost V 4 bases and J 10 bases; bases outside gene matches: 17. CDR3 DNA: TGCGCCAGCAGCCGCGAAGGGGGACAGGTTGGGAGAGGAGCTTTCTTT. Translated, it gives CASSREGGQVGRGAFF.

The chain couples TRBV25-1 to TRBJ2-5; 8 bases agree with TRBD2. This CDR3 has 14 residues. Trimming removed 1 base from V and 5 bases from J; junction bases left unmatched: 3. The germline V gene has CDR1 MGHDK and CDR2 SYGVNS. The CDR3 DNA follows: TGTGCCAGCAGTGAATCGGGGGGGCGCGAGACCCAGTACTTC. Amino acids: CASSESGGRETQYF.